This T cell receptor beta chain was retrieved from a study of shared T cell receptors in the human thymus. The protocol was immunoSEQ multiplex PCR, while the TCRdb copy is restricted to in-frame clones and leaves out a portion. This sample has 600,000 to 900,000 clones, with 75% to 90% found just once. The germline gives CDR1 SEHNR, CDR2 FQNEAQ (reference sequence). V was cut by 1 base and J by 4 bases, with 19 bases left in between. The CDR3 runs to 17 residues. These data were also filed under a second study, of human thymus T cells. As that study records: The study used thymus tissue resected during corrective heart surgery.

The sample was thymocytes. The receptor was derived from a girl under two years old with a congenital heart defect. J is TRBJ1-2 and V is TRBV7-9; a weak D match, TRBD1 (6 bases). The CDR3 DNA sequence: TGTGCCAGCAGCTTAGTAGGAGTGGAAGGGACACGCTATGGCTACACCTTC. Translation gives CASSLVGVEGTRYGYTF. Full variable domain (rest looked up from reference TRBV7-9 and TRBJ1-2): DTGVSQNPRHKITKRGQNVTFRCDPISEHNRLYWYRQTLGQGPEFLTYFQNEAQLEKSRLLSDRFSAERPKGSFSTLEIQRTEQGDSAMYLCASSLVGVEGTRYGYTFGSGTRLTVV.